This is a list of T cell receptor beta chains from one sample in a study of blood T cell repertoires in COVID-19. The table came from immunoSEQ multiplex PCR; TCRdb's copy has only in-frame clones and leaves some out. The profile shows hundreds of thousands of clones, more than 70% of them singletons. The sequencing sample was made of peripheral blood. These receptors originate from a woman in her sixties or seventies with COVID-19, enrolled during active disease. CDR3s include the opening cysteine and the closing phenylalanine or tryptophan. The order of the fields is J gene, clone size, D gene, V gene, CDR3 DNA, CDR3 protein. The D gene is left open where the match is weak. Clone size is shown for a subset of rows, as once, few, many or a class of expanded clone.

>TRBJ1-6|few|.|TRBV7-2
TGTGCCAGCAGCCAGGAAACAGGGTACTATAATTCACCCCTCCACTTT
CASSQETGYYNSPLHF
>TRBJ2-3|.|TRBD2|TRBV5-5
TGTGCCAGCAGCTTGGGAGGACTAGCCCTGGCAGATACGCAGTATTTT
CASSLGGLALADTQYF
>TRBJ2-1|.|.|TRBV5-1
TGCGCCAGCAGCTGGATGTGGGGCAGCCTGAATGAGCAGTTCTTC
CASSWMWGSLNEQFF
>TRBJ2-7|.|TRBD2|TRBV4-1
TGCGCCAGCAGCCAAGATCCCAGGGAGCGGGGCTCCTACGAGCAGTACTTC
CASSQDPRERGSYEQYF
>TRBJ2-1|.|TRBD1|TRBV30
TGTGCCTGTTCTGACAGGGGAAGACCTTACAATGAGCAGTTCTTC
CACSDRGRPYNEQFF
>TRBJ2-1|once|TRBD2|TRBV2
TGTGCCAGCTGTGAAGCAGGGCGGCGGGGGGGCGATGAGCAGTTCTTC
CASCEAGRRGGDEQFF
>TRBJ2-1|.|TRBD2|TRBV9
TGTGCCAGCAGCGTAGAGCTGCAGACTAGCGGGGGGTACGGAGAGCAGTTCTTC
CASSVELQTSGGYGEQFF
>TRBJ1-6|.|.|TRBV28
TGTGCCAGCAGTTTAGACTACGATTCACCCCTCCACTTT
CASSLDYDSPLHF
>TRBJ2-5|.|TRBD2|TRBV11-2
TGTGCCAGCGCGGGAGTGGACGGAGAGACCCAGTACTTC
CASAGVDGETQYF
>TRBJ2-7|.|TRBD1|TRBV24-1
TGTGCCACCAGTGATTCGGACAGGGGCCCACACGAGCAGTACTTC
CATSDSDRGPHEQYF
>TRBJ1-4|.|TRBD1|TRBV7-2
TGTGCTTCCTCCCCGGGACAGGGTAATGAAAAACTGTTTTTT
CASSPGQGNEKLFF
>TRBJ1-4|.|.|TRBV7-2
TGTGCCAGCAGCTTAGCGCGGGGCAGTGAAAAACTGTTTTTT
CASSLARGSEKLFF